Each of the 26 T cell receptor beta chains below was sequenced from the same sample in a study of OX40 agonist ivuxolimab in advanced cancers. The protocol was immunoSEQ multiplex PCR, while the TCRdb copy is restricted to in-frame clones and leaves out a portion. The sample records approximately 35,000 clones, about three quarters being singletons. The sequenced sample was CD4+ or CD8+ T cells sorted from blood, obtained in a trial of the OX40 agonist ivuxolimab. Every receptor here comes from an adult with an advanced solid tumor such as melanoma, head and neck, liver or kidney cancer.

This rearrangement joins TRBV7-2 to TRBJ2-5, with D uncertain. The CDR3 sequence is 15 residues long. Between the trimmed V and J ends, which lost 1 base and 2 bases, there was a span of 11 bases. Germline loops: CDR1 SGHTA, CDR2 FQGNSA. As DNA, the CDR3 is TGTGCCAGCAGCTTAGGGTCTCTTGCGCAAGAGACCCAGTACTTC. Amino acids: CASSLGSLAQETQYF.

The chain combines TRBV28 with TRBJ2-3; D gene uncertain. V dropped 5 bases and J dropped 2 bases, with 14 bases sitting between them. The CDR3 length is 15 residues. The V gene's germline CDR1 is MDHEN and CDR2 SYDVKM. CDR3 DNA sequence: TGTGCCAGCAGTCCTCAGGCCCGGTTCACAGATACGCAGTATTTT. Protein sequence: CASSPQARFTDTQYF.

The gene calls are TRBV5-1 and TRBJ2-7; TRBD1 agrees at 11 bases. Trimming cost V 3 bases and J 4 bases; bases outside gene matches: 6. The CDR3 spans 15 residues. Germline V gene data show CDR1 as SGHRS and CDR2 as YFSETQ. CDR3 sequence (DNA): TGCGCCAGCAGCTCCGGGACAGGGGGACAGTACGAGCAGTACTTC. It specifies CASSSGTGGQYEQYF.

The chain is built from TRBV9 and TRBJ2-5; tentatively, D is TRBD1 or TRBD2 (5 bases each). Germline-derived CDR1 and CDR2 are SGDLS and YYNGEE. CDR3 size: 13 residues. Trimming stripped 4 bases from V and 7 bases from J, with 14 bases between. In DNA, the CDR3 is TGTGCCAGCAGCTTAGGGACGGCGGGGACCCAGTACTTC. Amino acids: CASSLGTAGTQYF.

The V call is TRBV2, the J call TRBJ1-3; 8 bases are a match to TRBD1. From germline, CDR1 is SNHLY and CDR2 FYNNEI. CDR3 length: 16 residues. The trim removed 6 bases at V and 0 bases at J, leaving 7 bases unmatched. CDR3 residues: CASRRTGFSSGNTIYF. CDR3 in DNA: TGTGCCAGCAGGAGGACAGGGTTTTCCTCTGGAAACACCATATATTTT.

The genes are TRBV6-5 and TRBJ1-6; a weak D match, TRBD1 (5 bases). With 2 bases removed from V and 7 bases from J, the gap between germline ends came to 9 bases. In germline, CDR1 is MNHEY, CDR2 SVGAGI. The CDR3 consists of 14 residues. In DNA form, the CDR3 reads TGTGCCAGCAGTTACGTGGCAGGGAATTCACCCCTCCACTTT. Translation: CASSYVAGNSPLHF.

The chain employs TRBV9 and TRBJ2-3; the match to TRBD2 covers 10 bases. V was clipped by 4 bases and J by 5 bases; unmatched bases: 13. The germline CDR1 and CDR2 sequences are SGDLS and YYNGEE. This CDR3 comprises 17 residues. CDR3 nucleotide sequence: TGTGCCAGCAGCTCCTCCATAACTAGCGGGAATCGAGATACGCAGTATTTT. It encodes CASSSSITSGNRDTQYF. The full variable domain, rest sourced from reference TRBV9 and TRBJ2-3, is DSGVTQTPKHLITATGQRVTLRCSPRSGDLSVYWYQQSLDQGLQFLIQYYNGEERAKGNILERFSAQQFPDLHSELNLSSLELGDSALYFCASSSSITSGNRDTQYFGPGTRLTVL.

The CDR3 reads CASSQSTGTANTEAFF. The CDR3 DNA follows: TGCGCCAGCAGCCAAAGTACCGGGACGGCGAACACTGAAGCTTTCTTT. V and J are TRBV5-1 and TRBJ1-1; D is perhaps TRBD1 (5 bases). The V and J ends lost 4 bases and 1 base respectively, with 17 bases between them. The germline V gene encodes CDR1 SGHRS and CDR2 YFSETQ. This CDR3 is built from 16 residues.

The sample holds a few counts of this clone. The chain links TRBV7-6 to TRBJ2-3, with unresolved D. The CDR3 runs 15 residues. Germline lookup yields CDR1 SGHVS and CDR2 FNYEAQ. Trimming pared 5 bases from V and 3 bases from J, leaving 15 bases between. The CDR3 bases are TGTGCCAGCAGCGAATCCAGAACAAGGACAGATACGCAGTATTTT. This codes for CASSESRTRTDTQYF.

This clone was observed a handful of times. The chain employs TRBV14 and TRBJ2-7; a possible D gene is TRBD1 (5 bases). CDR1 and CDR2 (germline): SGHDN, FVKESK. This CDR3 spans 13 amino acids. V lost 1 base to trimming and J lost 6 bases, with 10 bases between them. The CDR3 sequence: CASSQGLGREQYF. DNA for the CDR3: TGTGCCAGCAGCCAAGGGTTGGGGCGCGAGCAGTACTTC.

This sequence joins TRBV11-1 and TRBJ2-4, with 10 bases aligning to TRBD1. Germline trimming cut 5 bases from V and 6 bases from J; bases unmatched to any gene: 7. Germline V CDR1 and CDR2: SGHAT, FQDESV (reference sequence). There are 15 residues in the CDR3. CDR3: CASSTQTGGPNIQYF. The CDR3 nucleotides are TGTGCCAGCAGCACCCAGACAGGGGGCCCAAACATTCAGTACTTC.

The CDR3 DNA sequence: TGTGCCAGTAGTATATGGACGGCCTCCCCAGATACGCAGTATTTT. Its protein product is CASSIWTASPDTQYF. This chain uses TRBV19 with TRBJ2-3; D remains ambiguous. CDR1 is LNHDA, CDR2 SQIVND, per germline (reference sequence). This CDR3 is built from 15 residues. V lost 2 bases and J 4 bases, leaving 13 bases between the germline ends.

This clone was found once. This chain links TRBV5-4 with TRBJ2-6; 12 nucleotides align to TRBD1. Trimming cost V 4 bases and J 3 bases; bases outside gene matches: 8. The CDR3 contains 18 residues. Germline assignment: CDR1 SGHNT and CDR2 YYREEE (reference sequence). Written as DNA, the CDR3 is TGTGCCAGCAGCCGTCCCGGGACAGGGGGCTTTGGGGCCAACGTCCTGACTTTC. Its protein product is CASSRPGTGGFGANVLTF.

This clone was observed a handful of times. The CDR3 spells CASSFMGATDTQYF. The CDR3, as DNA: TGTGCCAGCAGTTTTATGGGGGCCACAGATACGCAGTATTTT. V usage is TRBV28 and J usage is TRBJ2-3; TRBD1 is a possible D gene (6 bases). The CDR3 runs to 14 residues. Per the germline V gene, CDR1 is MDHEN and CDR2 is SYDVKM. The V end lost 3 bases, the J end lost 2 bases, and 9 bases lay between the germline ends.

The chain carries TRBV7-6 and TRBJ2-5; either TRBD1 or TRBD2 may supply D (6 bases each). The CDR3 is 16 amino acids. CDR1 SGHVS and CDR2 FNYEAQ come from the germline V gene. Deletions cut 5 bases from V and 4 bases from J, with 20 bases between. DNA of the CDR3: TGTGCCAGCAGCAGGCGGGACGGGGGCCGGGGAGAGACCCAGTACTTC. It codes for CASSRRDGGRGETQYF.

This chain joins TRBV12-2 and TRBJ2-7; TRBD1, the D gene given by the table, was not confirmed from the DNA. TRBV12-2 is shown as a pseudogene. This CDR3 is 13 amino acids long. The CDR3 DNA follows: TGTGCAAGGGCTGGGGCCGACTCCTACGAGCAGTACTTC. This translates into CARAGADSYEQYF.

The V and J genes are TRBV5-1 and TRBJ2-7; D unclear. This CDR3 contains 11 residues. CDR1 SGHRS and CDR2 YFSETQ come from the germline V gene. The V end lost 3 bases, the J end lost 6 bases, and 7 bases lay between the germline ends. The CDR3 sequence: CASSSLSEQYF. In nucleotides, the CDR3 is TGCGCCAGCAGCTCACTTTCCGAGCAGTACTTC. The whole variable domain, remainder taken from reference TRBV5-1 and TRBJ2-7, is KAGVTQTPRYLIKTRGQQVTLSCSPISGHRSVSWYQQTPGQGLQFLFEYFSETQRNKGNFPGRFSGRQFSNSRSEMNVSTLELGDSALYLCASSSLSEQYFGPGTRLTVT.

This clone showed up just a few times. This chain links TRBV28 with TRBJ1-5; 7 bases are a match to TRBD1. The CDR3 runs 14 residues. The germline CDR1 and CDR2 sequences are MDHEN and SYDVKM. Unmatched junction bases numbered 5, after V lost 5 bases and J lost 4 bases. Written as DNA, the CDR3 is TGTGCCAGCAGTCTGACAGGGAGAAATCAGCCCCAGCATTTT. It encodes CASSLTGRNQPQHF.

The DNA of the CDR3 is TGTGCCAGCAGCTCACAAGGGACGGGGGACTATGGCTACACCTTC. Encoded protein: CASSSQGTGDYGYTF. The chain couples TRBV7-2 to TRBJ1-2, with D possibly being TRBD1 (5 bases). Trimming pared 4 bases from V and 3 bases from J, leaving 15 bases between. CDR1 is SGHTA, CDR2 FQGNSA, per germline. This CDR3 is built from 15 residues.

V is TRBV28 and J is TRBJ1-2; perhaps TRBD1 as D (5 bases). The CDR3 has 12 amino acids. CDR1 is MDHEN and CDR2 is SYDVKM in the germline V gene. Trimming stripped 6 bases from V and 1 base from J, with 6 bases between. The CDR3 DNA reads as TGTGCCAGCAGCAGGGATAACTATGGCTACACCTTC. Protein product: CASSRDNYGYTF.

This clone showed up just a few times. CDR3 nucleotide sequence: TGTGCCAGCAGCCCTCGCAGTGCCGGGGAGCTGTTTTTT. Translation gives CASSPRSAGELFF. The chain employs TRBV4-2 and TRBJ2-2; D unclear. The CDR3 length is 13 residues. Germline loops: CDR1 LGHNA, CDR2 YNFKEQ. V shed 4 bases and J shed 6 bases, with 9 bases lying between them.

Only a few counts were recorded for this clone. The chain employs TRBV6-1 and TRBJ2-3; a weak D match, TRBD1 (5 bases). With 6 bases removed from V and 2 bases from J, the gap between germline ends came to 15 bases. The CDR3 runs to 15 residues. Germline V gives CDR1 MNHNS, CDR2 SASEGT. This CDR3 reads CASRWEGALTDTQYF. The CDR3 bases are TGTGCCAGCAGGTGGGAAGGGGCCCTCACAGATACGCAGTATTTT.

The chain links TRBV7-2 to TRBJ2-7, with D maybe TRBD1 (6 bases). Germline V gene lookup returns CDR1 SGHTA and CDR2 FQGNSA. Trimming pared 4 bases from V and 0 bases from J, leaving 13 bases between. The CDR3 has 15 amino acids. The CDR3 loop reads CASSSTPGDSYEQYF. In DNA, the CDR3 is TGTGCCAGCAGCTCCACCCCAGGGGACTCCTACGAGCAGTACTTC.

This clone was seen just once. The rearrangement joins TRBV18 to TRBJ2-1; 11 bases fit TRBD2. V lost 3 bases to trimming and J lost 5 bases; unmatched junction nucleotides: 6. The germline gives CDR1 KGHSH, CDR2 LQKENI. The length of the CDR3 is 16 residues. CDR3 residues: CASSPNLAGGDNEQFF. The CDR3 DNA follows: TGTGCCAGCTCACCGAATCTAGCGGGAGGCGACAATGAGCAGTTCTTC. Combining the CDR3 with reference TRBV18 and TRBJ2-1 gives the whole variable domain NAGVMQNPRHLVRRRGQEARLRCSPMKGHSHVYWYRQLPEEGLKFMVYLQKENIIDESGMPKERFSAEFPKEGPSILRIQQVVRGDSAAYFCASSPNLAGGDNEQFFGPGTRLTVL.

The chain combines TRBV6-5 with TRBJ1-1, with 7 nucleotides matching TRBD1. With V trimmed by 3 bases and J by 10 bases, 8 bases remained unmatched. Germline V gives CDR1 MNHEY, CDR2 SVGAGI. The CDR3 sequence is 13 residues long. The CDR3 protein is CASSYVRQGVAFF. Here the CDR3 DNA reads TGTGCCAGCAGTTATGTTAGGCAGGGGGTAGCTTTCTTT.

This sequence joins TRBV30 and TRBJ2-2, with D possibly matching TRBD2 (6 bases). The germline V gene has CDR1 GTSNPN and CDR2 SVGIG (reference sequence). The CDR3 covers 15 residues. Trimming took 3 bases from V and 5 from J, leaving 16 bases between them. The CDR3 DNA reads as TGTGCCTGGAGGGCCAAGGGACTCAGTACCGGGGAGCTGTTTTTT. Protein product: CAWRAKGLSTGELFF.